This T cell receptor (beta chain) is drawn from a study of blood T cell repertoires in COVID-19. The CDR3 has 13 amino acids. Trimming cost V 10 bases and J 1 base, with 11 bases left between them. Germline V gene data show CDR1 as MNHEY and CDR2 as SVGAGI. Here immunoSEQ multiplex PCR was the method, and the copy in TCRdb shows in-frame clones only, minus some. In the table there are a few hundred thousand clones, more than 70% of which are singletons. This chain uses TRBV6-5 with TRBJ1-5; D is perhaps TRBD1 (5 bases). The clonotype comes from a man under 40 who had recovered from COVID-19. The material sequenced was PBMCs or T cells enriched from blood (not recorded which). CDR3 nucleotides: TGTGCCACCGAGACAGTCAGCAATCAGCCCCAGCATTTT. Translated: CATETVSNQPQHF.